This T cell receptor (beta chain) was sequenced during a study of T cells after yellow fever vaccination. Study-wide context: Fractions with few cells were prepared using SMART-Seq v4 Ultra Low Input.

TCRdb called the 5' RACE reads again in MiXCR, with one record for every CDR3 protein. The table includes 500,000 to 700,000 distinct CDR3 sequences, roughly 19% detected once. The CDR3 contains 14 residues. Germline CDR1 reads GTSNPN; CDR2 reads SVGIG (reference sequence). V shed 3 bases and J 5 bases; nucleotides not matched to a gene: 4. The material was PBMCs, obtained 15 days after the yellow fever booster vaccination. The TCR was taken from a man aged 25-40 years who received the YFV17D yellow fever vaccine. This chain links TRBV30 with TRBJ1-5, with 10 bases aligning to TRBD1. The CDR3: CAWRSTGGYQPQHF. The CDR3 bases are TGTGCCTGGAGATCGACAGGGGGCTATCAGCCCCAGCATTTT.